These T cell receptor beta chains were read from a single sample in a study of cytomegalovirus exposure and HLA in healthy donors. Profiling relied on immunoSEQ multiplex PCR, and the TCRdb table lists in-frame clones only, not all of them. Here the sample spans approximately 46,000 clones, roughly nine tenths being singletons. The sample consisted of PBMCs. These receptors all stem from a man between 18 and 29 years old in good health and CMV-seronegative. CDR3s include the opening cysteine and the closing phenylalanine or tryptophan. D genes are given only for firm matches. Clone size, where shown, is once, few, many, or a class for clones that have expanded.

-,15,TRBV30,-,TRBJ1-1,CAWSIWADRQPEAFF,TGTGCCTGGAGTATTTGGGCCGACAGGCAACCCGAAGCTTTCTTT
-,10,TRBV29-1,-,TRBJ2-1,CSANSIEQFF,TGCAGCGCCAACTCTATCGAGCAGTTCTTC
TRBD1,13,TRBV4-1,few,TRBJ2-3,CASSQQGQGGTYF,TGCGCCAGCAGCCAACAGGGACAGGGAGGGACGTATTTT
TRBD2,18,TRBV7-6,once,TRBJ2-1,CASSKIPGLAGAGDEQFF,TGTGCCAGCAGCAAAATTCCGGGACTAGCGGGAGCAGGCGATGAGCAGTTCTTC
TRBD2,15,TRBV27,-,TRBJ2-7,CASSTTSGSFYEQYF,TGTGCCAGCAGTACAACTAGCGGGAGTTTCTACGAGCAGTACTTC
TRBD2,17,TRBV5-1,-,TRBJ2-7,CASSLWASGGTNYEQYF,TGCGCCAGCAGCTTGTGGGCTAGCGGGGGGACAAACTACGAGCAGTACTTC
TRBD2,17,TRBV4-2,-,TRBJ2-3,CASSQGLTSGSTDTQYF,TGTGCCAGCAGCCAAGGTTTGACTAGCGGGAGTACAGATACGCAGTATTTT
TRBD2,17,TRBV7-3,-,TRBJ2-1,CASSLSSGGSPYNEQFF,TGTGCCAGCAGCTTATCTTCGGGCGGGAGTCCCTACAATGAGCAGTTCTTC
TRBD2,15,TRBV5-1,-,TRBJ2-1,CASSLLAGVNNEQFF,TGCGCCAGCAGCTTACTAGCGGGAGTGAACAATGAGCAGTTCTTC
-,15,TRBV28,-,TRBJ2-7,CASSTTETYSYEQYF,TGTGCCAGCAGTACGACAGAGACTTATTCCTACGAGCAGTACTTC
TRBD2,15,TRBV11-2,-,TRBJ2-7,CASSPGTRSSYEQYF,TGTGCCAGCAGTCCCGGGACTAGGAGCTCCTACGAGCAGTACTTC
-,16,TRBV27,-,TRBJ1-2,CASSRIPGQGGYGYTF,TGTGCCAGCAGCCGGATTCCGGGGCAGGGAGGCTATGGCTACACCTTC
-,14,TRBV6-5,once,TRBJ1-2,CASKNRALDYGYTF,TGTGCCAGCAAGAACAGGGCGTTGGACTATGGCTACACCTTC
-,13,TRBV5-1,few,TRBJ1-1,CASSSNQGTEAFF,TGCGCCAGCAGCTCGAACCAGGGAACTGAAGCTTTCTTT
-,15,TRBV6-6,-,TRBJ1-5,CASSTPRDPNQPQHF,TGTGCCAGCAGTACTCCCCGGGATCCCAATCAGCCCCAGCATTTT
-,18,TRBV4-1,-,TRBJ2-1,CASSQDRAGPDSYNEQFF,TGCGCCAGCAGCCAAGATCGAGCGGGCCCGGATTCCTACAATGAGCAGTTCTTC
-,15,TRBV9,-,TRBJ1-5,CASSPTGGINQPQHF,TGTGCCAGCAGCCCGACGGGAGGTATCAATCAGCCCCAGCATTTT
-,14,TRBV7-9,-,TRBJ2-2,CASSNTGYTGELFF,TGTGCCAGCAGCAATACAGGGTACACCGGGGAGCTGTTTTTT
-,15,TRBV21-1,-,TRBJ2-7,CASSKGRRVSREQYF,TGTGCCAGCAGCAAAGGACGGCGGGTGTCCCGCGAGCAGTACTTC
-,16,TRBV29-1,-,TRBJ2-1,CSVDDSGTATYNEQFF,TGCAGCGTGGATGATTCGGGGACTGCCACCTACAATGAGCAGTTCTTC
-,14,TRBV5-5,-,TRBJ2-7,CASSPNRGGIWQYF,TGTGCCAGCAGCCCCAATAGGGGGGGGATTTGGCAGTACTTC
-,15,TRBV7-3,-,TRBJ2-2,CASSLTGAGTGELFF,TGTGCCAGCAGCTTAACGGGGGCGGGCACCGGGGAGCTGTTTTTT
TRBD2,21,TRBV9,-,TRBJ2-1,CASSVVEATWTSGSSYNEQFF,TGTGCCAGCAGCGTAGTCGAGGCAACATGGACTAGCGGGAGCTCCTACAATGAGCAGTTCTTC
-,15,TRBV4-3,-,TRBJ2-1,CASSQGYRAYNEQFF,TGCGCCAGCAGCCAAGGCTACCGGGCCTACAATGAGCAGTTCTTC
TRBD1,15,TRBV27,-,TRBJ2-7,CASRRTRDSSYEQYF,TGTGCCAGCAGGCGGACTCGGGACAGCTCCTACGAGCAGTACTTC
-,12,TRBV28,-,TRBJ2-4,CASSSTSGTYFF,TGTGCCAGCAGTTCTACCTCCGGGACATACTTCTTC
TRBD2,17,TRBV11-3,-,TRBJ2-1,CASSLVTSVGLSNEQFF,TGTGCCAGCAGCTTAGTGACTAGCGTTGGACTGTCCAATGAGCAGTTCTTC
TRBD1,14,TRBV28,-,TRBJ1-4,CASSGDRGEEKLFF,TGTGCCAGCAGTGGGGACAGGGGAGAGGAAAAACTGTTTTTT
TRBD2,17,TRBV7-8,-,TRBJ2-3,CASSDKLAGGYTDTQYF,TGTGCCAGCAGCGACAAACTAGCGGGAGGCTACACAGATACGCAGTATTTT
TRBD1,16,TRBV19,-,TRBJ1-1,CASTEYARTGGKKAFF,TGTGCCAGTACCGAATATGCCAGAACAGGGGGCAAGAAAGCTTTCTTT
-,14,TRBV10-3,-,TRBJ2-7,CAISGRDSHSEQYF,TGTGCCATCAGTGGGAGGGACAGTCATTCCGAGCAGTACTTC
-,15,TRBV19,once,TRBJ2-5,CASSTPGQRQETQYF,TGTGCCAGTAGTACTCCGGGACAACGACAAGAGACCCAGTACTTC
TRBD1,17,TRBV2,-,TRBJ1-1,CASRLRGTVPMNTEAFF,TGTGCCAGCAGACTCAGAGGGACAGTTCCCATGAACACTGAAGCTTTCTTT
-,14,TRBV6-6,once,TRBJ2-7,CASSYGAGTYEQYF,TGTGCCAGCAGTTACGGGGCAGGAACCTACGAGCAGTACTTC
TRBD2,19,TRBV11-3,-,TRBJ2-3,CASSPRPQRTSGDPDTQYF,TGTGCCAGCAGCCCTCGACCACAGAGGACTAGCGGGGATCCAGATACGCAGTATTTT
TRBD1,13,TRBV28,-,TRBJ1-4,CAIEDREHEKLFF,TGTGCCATCGAGGACAGGGAACATGAAAAACTGTTTTTT
TRBD1,14,TRBV7-2,-,TRBJ1-2,CASSRPQGASGYTF,TGTGCCAGCAGCCGTCCACAGGGGGCAAGTGGCTACACCTTC
-,15,TRBV5-1,few,TRBJ1-1,CASSLGVGDRTEAFF,TGCGCCAGCAGCTTGGGTGTTGGTGATCGGACTGAAGCTTTCTTT
-,15,TRBV28,once,TRBJ2-5,CASSKTTGIQETQYF,TGTGCCAGCAGCAAGACTACAGGGATCCAAGAGACCCAGTACTTC
TRBD1,14,TRBV6-1,-,TRBJ2-7,CASSGRQGRNEQYF,TGTGCCAGCAGCGGCAGACAGGGACGCAACGAGCAGTACTTC
-,17,TRBV13,-,TRBJ2-1,CASSPNPPGSTYNEQFF,TGTGCCAGCAGTCCAAATCCCCCAGGTTCTACCTACAATGAGCAGTTCTTC
TRBD1,15,TRBV2,-,TRBJ1-5,CASSAQGAQGQPQHF,TGTGCCAGCAGCGCACAGGGGGCGCAGGGTCAGCCCCAGCATTTT
-,15,TRBV6-1,-,TRBJ2-6,CASSEEQTGANVLTF,TGTGCCAGCAGTGAAGAACAGACCGGGGCCAACGTCCTGACTTTC
TRBD2,15,TRBV29-1,-,TRBJ2-1,CSVERVGRGRNEQFF,TGCAGCGTTGAGAGGGTAGGGCGGGGGAGGAATGAGCAGTTCTTC
TRBD1,14,TRBV9,-,TRBJ2-5,CASSVGEGAETQYF,TGTGCCAGCAGCGTAGGTGAGGGGGCAGAGACCCAGTACTTC
-,14,TRBV7-2,-,TRBJ1-1,CASSRTGLGAEAFF,TGTGCCAGCAGCCGTACGGGACTTGGGGCTGAAGCTTTCTTT
-,14,TRBV9,-,TRBJ2-3,CASNAQGPADTQYF,TGTGCCAGCAACGCCCAGGGTCCCGCAGATACGCAGTATTTT
-,14,TRBV4-1,-,TRBJ1-1,CASSQDRGNTEAFF,TGCGCCAGCAGCCAAGACCGGGGGAACACTGAAGCTTTCTTT
TRBD1,15,TRBV4-3,-,TRBJ2-7,CASSHRQGSSYEQYF,TGCGCCAGCAGCCACAGACAGGGGAGCTCCTACGAGCAGTACTTC
-,13,TRBV6-1,few,TRBJ2-2,CASTDRNTGELFF,TGTGCCAGCACGGACAGGAACACCGGGGAGCTGTTTTTT
TRBD1,16,TRBV15,-,TRBJ1-5,CATSRAKTGQGQPQHF,TGTGCCACCAGCAGAGCCAAGACAGGGCAGGGGCAGCCCCAGCATTTT
TRBD2,15,TRBV7-6,-,TRBJ2-2,CASSLDGRGTGELFF,TGTGCCAGCAGCTTAGACGGGAGGGGGACCGGGGAGCTGTTTTTT
TRBD1,14,TRBV28,-,TRBJ2-7,CATTRAGGEYEQYF,TGTGCCACCACAAGGGCAGGGGGCGAATACGAGCAGTACTTC
-,11,TRBV30,-,TRBJ2-2,CAWKRVGELFF,TGTGCCTGGAAGCGGGTCGGGGAGCTGTTTTTT
-,14,TRBV27,-,TRBJ2-7,CASSLGGPADEQYF,TGTGCCAGCAGCCTCGGTGGCCCCGCGGACGAGCAGTACTTC
-,13,TRBV28,-,TRBJ1-1,CASIPGQYTEAFF,TGTGCCAGCATCCCCGGACAGTACACTGAAGCTTTCTTT
-,14,TRBV10-1,-,TRBJ2-2,CASSESGDTGELFF,TGCGCCAGCAGTGAATCTGGAGACACCGGGGAGCTGTTTTTT
TRBD2,17,TRBV4-3,-,TRBJ2-7,CASSQGTSGSRSYEQYF,TGCGCCAGCAGCCAAGGTACTAGCGGGAGTCGTTCCTACGAGCAGTACTTC
-,15,TRBV15,-,TRBJ2-1,CATSKQGSPTDEQFF,TGTGCCACCAGTAAACAGGGAAGCCCAACGGATGAGCAGTTCTTC